This T cell receptor beta chain is drawn from a study of blood T cell repertoires in COVID-19. Turning to the study itself: PBMCs, B-cell-depleted T cells, or T cells provided the cDNA or gDNA that made up the material.

Study processing details: Reference gene primer amplification gave nucleated cell count estimates. Profiling relied on immunoSEQ multiplex PCR, and the TCRdb table lists in-frame clones only, not all of them. V and J calls and clone size are those listed in that table; D and trimming were worked out from the DNA. Of about 36,000 clones listed, approximately 90% were seen once; the top ten hold under 5%. The CDR3 runs 13 residues. Trimming left V 4 bases short and J 3 bases short, with 10 bases between. Looked up from germline, CDR1 is SGHRS and CDR2 is YFSETQ. The TCR originated in a human donor in a cohort sampled during active COVID-19. The chain uses TRBV5-1 and TRBJ1-1, with D perhaps matching TRBD1 (6 bases). Source material: peripheral blood. The chain's CDR3 is CASSTQGDTEAFF. CDR3 nucleotide sequence: TGCGCCAGCAGCACACAGGGTGACACTGAAGCTTTCTTT.